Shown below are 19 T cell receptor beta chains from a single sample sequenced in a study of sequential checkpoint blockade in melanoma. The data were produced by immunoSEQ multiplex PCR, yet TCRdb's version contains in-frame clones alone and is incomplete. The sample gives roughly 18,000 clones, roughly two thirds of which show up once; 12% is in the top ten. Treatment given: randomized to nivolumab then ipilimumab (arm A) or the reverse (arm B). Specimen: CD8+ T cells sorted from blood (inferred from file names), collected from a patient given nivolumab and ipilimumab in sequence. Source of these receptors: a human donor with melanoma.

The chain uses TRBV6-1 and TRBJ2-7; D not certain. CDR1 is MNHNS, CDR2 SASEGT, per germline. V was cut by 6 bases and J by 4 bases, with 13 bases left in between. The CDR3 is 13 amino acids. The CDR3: CASRTTTGYEQYF. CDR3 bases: TGTGCCAGCAGGACCACGACTGGGTACGAGCAGTACTTC.

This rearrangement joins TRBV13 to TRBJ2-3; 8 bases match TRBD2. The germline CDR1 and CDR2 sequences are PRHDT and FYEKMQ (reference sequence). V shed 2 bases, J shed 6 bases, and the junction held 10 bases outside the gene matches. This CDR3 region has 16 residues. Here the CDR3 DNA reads TGTGCCAGCAGCTTACGCGGGGGGAAGGGGTCGGATACGCAGTATTTT. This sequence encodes CASSLRGGKGSDTQYF.

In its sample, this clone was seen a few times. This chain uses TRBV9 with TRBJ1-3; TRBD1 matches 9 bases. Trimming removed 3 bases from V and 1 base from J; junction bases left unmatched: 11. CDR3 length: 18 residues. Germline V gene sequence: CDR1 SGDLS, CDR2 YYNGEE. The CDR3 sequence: CASSAAGQGAESGNTIYF. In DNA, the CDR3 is TGTGCCAGCAGCGCCGCGGGACAGGGAGCCGAATCTGGAAACACCATATATTTT. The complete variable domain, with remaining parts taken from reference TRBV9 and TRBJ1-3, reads DSGVTQTPKHLITATGQRVTLRCSPRSGDLSVYWYQQSLDQGLQFLIQYYNGEERAKGNILERFSAQQFPDLHSELNLSSLELGDSALYFCASSAAGQGAESGNTIYFGEGSWLTVV.

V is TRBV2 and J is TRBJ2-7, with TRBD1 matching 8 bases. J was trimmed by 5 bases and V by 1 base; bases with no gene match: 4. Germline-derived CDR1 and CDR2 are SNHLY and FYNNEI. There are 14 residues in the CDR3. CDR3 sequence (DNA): TGTGCCAGCAGTGAAGGGACAGGGCTCGACGAGCAGTACTTC. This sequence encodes CASSEGTGLDEQYF.

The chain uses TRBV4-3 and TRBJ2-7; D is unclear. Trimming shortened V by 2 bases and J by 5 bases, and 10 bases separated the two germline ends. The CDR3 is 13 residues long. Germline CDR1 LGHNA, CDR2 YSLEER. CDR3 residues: CASSQIRSDEQYF. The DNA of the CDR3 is TGCGCCAGCAGCCAAATTAGGAGTGACGAGCAGTACTTC.

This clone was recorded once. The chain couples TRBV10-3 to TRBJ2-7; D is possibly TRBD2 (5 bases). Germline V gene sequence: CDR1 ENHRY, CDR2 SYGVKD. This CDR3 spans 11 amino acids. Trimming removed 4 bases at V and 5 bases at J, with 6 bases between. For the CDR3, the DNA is TGTGCCATCAGTGCCGGGGACGAGCAGTACTTC. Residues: CAISAGDEQYF.

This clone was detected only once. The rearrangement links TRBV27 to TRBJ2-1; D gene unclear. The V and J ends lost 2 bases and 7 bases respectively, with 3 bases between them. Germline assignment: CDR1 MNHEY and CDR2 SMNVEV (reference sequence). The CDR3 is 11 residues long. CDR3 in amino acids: CASSLLNEQFF. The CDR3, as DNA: TGTGCCAGCAGTTTACTTAATGAGCAGTTCTTC.

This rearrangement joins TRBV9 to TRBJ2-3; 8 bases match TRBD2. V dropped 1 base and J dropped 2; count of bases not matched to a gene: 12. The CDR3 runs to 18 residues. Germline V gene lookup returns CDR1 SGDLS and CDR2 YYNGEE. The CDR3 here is CASSVSPEAGGPTDTQYF. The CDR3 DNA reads TGTGCCAGCAGCGTATCTCCGGAGGCGGGGGGCCCCACAGATACGCAGTATTTT.

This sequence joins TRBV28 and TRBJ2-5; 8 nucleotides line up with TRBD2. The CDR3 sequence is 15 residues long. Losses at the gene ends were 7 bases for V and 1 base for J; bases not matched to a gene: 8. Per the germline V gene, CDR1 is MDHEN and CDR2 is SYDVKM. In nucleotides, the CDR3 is TGTGCCAGCAAGACGGGAGGGCGGATCCAAGAGACCCAGTACTTC. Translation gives CASKTGGRIQETQYF.

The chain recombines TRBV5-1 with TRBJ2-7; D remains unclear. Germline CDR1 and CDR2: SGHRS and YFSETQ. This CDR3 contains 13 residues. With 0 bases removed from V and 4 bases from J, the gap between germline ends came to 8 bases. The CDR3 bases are TGCGCCAGCAGCTTGGATCCGGGTTACGAGCAGTACTTC. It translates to CASSLDPGYEQYF.

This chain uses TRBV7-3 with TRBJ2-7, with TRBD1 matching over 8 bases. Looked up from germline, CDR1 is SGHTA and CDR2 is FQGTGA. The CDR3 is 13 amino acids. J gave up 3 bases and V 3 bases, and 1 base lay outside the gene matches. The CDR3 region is CASSFGQGYEQYF. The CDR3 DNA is TGTGCCAGCAGCTTTGGACAGGGCTACGAGCAGTACTTC.

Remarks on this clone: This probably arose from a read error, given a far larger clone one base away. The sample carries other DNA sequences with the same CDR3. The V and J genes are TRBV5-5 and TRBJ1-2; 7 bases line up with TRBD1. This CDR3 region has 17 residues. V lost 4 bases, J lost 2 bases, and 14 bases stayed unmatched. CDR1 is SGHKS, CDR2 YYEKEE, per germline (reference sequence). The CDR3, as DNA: TGTGCCAGCAGCCAAGAAGGGGGCACCTCGGGGAACTATGGCTACACCTTC. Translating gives CASSQEGGTSGNYGYTF.

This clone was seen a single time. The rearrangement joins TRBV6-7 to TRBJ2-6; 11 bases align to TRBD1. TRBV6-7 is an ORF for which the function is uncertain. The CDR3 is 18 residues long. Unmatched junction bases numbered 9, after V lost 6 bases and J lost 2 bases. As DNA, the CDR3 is TGTGCCAGCAGCAATGTGGGGACAGGGGGGCCTGGGGCCAACGTCCTGACTTTC. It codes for CASSNVGTGGPGANVLTF.

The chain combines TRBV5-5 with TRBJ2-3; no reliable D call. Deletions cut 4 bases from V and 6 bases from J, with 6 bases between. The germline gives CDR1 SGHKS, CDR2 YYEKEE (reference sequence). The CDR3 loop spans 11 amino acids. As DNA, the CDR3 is TGTGCCAGCAGCCCGTCGGATACGCAGTATTTT. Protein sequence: CASSPSDTQYF.

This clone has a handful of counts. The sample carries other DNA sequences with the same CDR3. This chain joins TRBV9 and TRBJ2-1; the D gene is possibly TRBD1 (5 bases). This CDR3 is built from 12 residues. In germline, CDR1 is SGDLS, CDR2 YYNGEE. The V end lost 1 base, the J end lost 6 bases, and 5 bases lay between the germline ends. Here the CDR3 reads CASSVQGNEQFF. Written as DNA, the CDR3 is TGTGCCAGCAGCGTACAGGGCAATGAGCAGTTCTTC.

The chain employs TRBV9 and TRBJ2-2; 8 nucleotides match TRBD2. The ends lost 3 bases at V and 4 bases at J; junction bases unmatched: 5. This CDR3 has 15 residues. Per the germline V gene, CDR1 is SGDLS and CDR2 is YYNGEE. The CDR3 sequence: CASSAGGAGTGELFF. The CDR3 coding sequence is TGTGCCAGCAGCGCCGGGGGGGCGGGCACCGGGGAGCTGTTTTTT.

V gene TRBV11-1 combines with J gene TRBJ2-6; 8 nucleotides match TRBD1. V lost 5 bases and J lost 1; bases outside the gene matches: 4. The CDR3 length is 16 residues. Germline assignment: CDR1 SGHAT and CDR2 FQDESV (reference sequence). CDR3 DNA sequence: TGTGCCAGCAGCCCGCAGGGGGCGTCTGGGGCCAACGTCCTGACTTTC. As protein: CASSPQGASGANVLTF. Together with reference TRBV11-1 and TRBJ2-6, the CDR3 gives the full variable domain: EAEVAQSPRYKITEKSQAVAFWCDPISGHATLYWYRQILGQGPELLVQFQDESVVDDSQLPKDRFSAERLKGVDSTLKIQPAELGDSAMYLCASSPQGASGANVLTFGAGSRLTVL.

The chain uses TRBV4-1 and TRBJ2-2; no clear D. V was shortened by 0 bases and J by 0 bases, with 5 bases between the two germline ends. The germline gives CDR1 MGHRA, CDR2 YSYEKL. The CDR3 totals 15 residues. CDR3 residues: CASSQEWPNTGELFF. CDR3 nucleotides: TGCGCCAGCAGCCAAGAATGGCCGAACACCGGGGAGCTGTTTTTT.

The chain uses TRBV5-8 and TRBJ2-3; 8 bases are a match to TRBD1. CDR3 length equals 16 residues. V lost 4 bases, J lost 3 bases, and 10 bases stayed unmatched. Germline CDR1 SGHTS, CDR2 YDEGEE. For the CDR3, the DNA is TGTGCCAGCAGCCCGGGACAGGTTCTCCTAACAGATACGCAGTATTTT. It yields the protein CASSPGQVLLTDTQYF.